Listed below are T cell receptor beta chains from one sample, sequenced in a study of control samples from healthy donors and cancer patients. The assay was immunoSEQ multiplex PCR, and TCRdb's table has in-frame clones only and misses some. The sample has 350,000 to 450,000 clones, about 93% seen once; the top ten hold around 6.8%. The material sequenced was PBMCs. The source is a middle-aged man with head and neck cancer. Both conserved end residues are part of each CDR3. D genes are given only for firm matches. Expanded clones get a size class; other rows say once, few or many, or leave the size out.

DNA: TGTGCCAGCAGCGCCTCAGCGGGAGTTTATGGCGATGAGCAGTTCTTC; CDR3: CASSASAGVYGDEQFF; V: TRBV9; D: TRBD2; size: .; J: TRBJ2-1
DNA: TGTGCCAGCAACGTAAAAGGGGTAAACTATGGCTACACCTTC; CDR3: CASNVKGVNYGYTF; V: TRBV3-1/TRBV3-2; D: .; size: .; J: TRBJ1-2
DNA: TGTGCCAGCAGCTCTGGACTAGAGACCGGGGAGCTGTTTTTT; CDR3: CASSSGLETGELFF; V: TRBV7-3; D: TRBD2; size: .; J: TRBJ2-2
DNA: TGTGCCAGCAGCTTATCGGGGGACAGCAATCAGCCCCAGCATTTT; CDR3: CASSLSGDSNQPQHF; V: TRBV7-2; D: .; size: .; J: TRBJ1-5
DNA: TGTGCCAGTAGTATCGGCCGGGCGAGTGGCACTGAAGCTTTCTTT; CDR3: CASSIGRASGTEAFF; V: TRBV19; D: .; size: once; J: TRBJ1-1
DNA: TGTGCCAGCAGCCTGGGACAGGGGAATGGGGCCAACGTCCTGACTTTC; CDR3: CASSLGQGNGANVLTF; V: TRBV5-4; D: TRBD1; size: once; J: TRBJ2-6
DNA: TGTGCCAGCTCACCAGGGAGCGGGGATGAAAAACTGTTTTTT; CDR3: CASSPGSGDEKLFF; V: TRBV18; D: .; size: .; J: TRBJ1-4
DNA: TGTGCCAGCAGCTTTCCCGAAGACAGGGGAGAGACCCAGTACTTC; CDR3: CASSFPEDRGETQYF; V: TRBV7-9; D: TRBD1; size: .; J: TRBJ2-5
DNA: TGTGCCAGCAGCCAACGACAGGGCGTGGCGTACGAGCAGTACTTC; CDR3: CASSQRQGVAYEQYF; V: TRBV16; D: TRBD1; size: .; J: TRBJ2-7
DNA: TGTGCCAGCAGCTTAATGCACCTAAGGACAGATACGCAGTATTTT; CDR3: CASSLMHLRTDTQYF; V: TRBV7-3; D: .; size: .; J: TRBJ2-3
DNA: TGTGCCAGCAGCTTGACAGACAATCAGCCCCAGCATTTT; CDR3: CASSLTDNQPQHF; V: TRBV7-6; D: .; size: .; J: TRBJ1-5
DNA: TGTGCCAGTAGTCCGGGACAGGTAATCAACTATGGCTACACCTTC; CDR3: CASSPGQVINYGYTF; V: TRBV19; D: TRBD1; size: .; J: TRBJ1-2
DNA: TGTGCCAGCAGTCAACAGACACTAGCGGGAGGGGATACGCAGTATTTT; CDR3: CASSQQTLAGGDTQYF; V: TRBV27; D: TRBD2; size: once; J: TRBJ2-3
DNA: TGTGCCAGCAGTTTAGTGGGCTTCAATGAGCAGTTCTTC; CDR3: CASSLVGFNEQFF; V: TRBV28; D: .; size: once; J: TRBJ2-1
DNA: TGTGCCAGTAGGAGGGGGCGGAACAATCAGCCCCAGCATTTT; CDR3: CASRRGRNNQPQHF; V: TRBV19; D: TRBD1; size: .; J: TRBJ1-5
DNA: TGCAGCGTTGTTGGAGGACTAGCGGGGGCCTGGGAGACCCAGTACTTC; CDR3: CSVVGGLAGAWETQYF; V: TRBV29-1; D: TRBD2; size: few; J: TRBJ2-5
DNA: TGCAGCGGTAACCCGGGACAGGGGGAGGATGGCTACACCTTC; CDR3: CSGNPGQGEDGYTF; V: TRBV29-1; D: TRBD1; size: .; J: TRBJ1-2
DNA: TGCGCCAGCAGCCAAGGTAGCGGGAGCACAGATACGCAGTATTTT; CDR3: CASSQGSGSTDTQYF; V: TRBV4-1; D: TRBD2; size: .; J: TRBJ2-3
DNA: TGTGCCAGCAGTTTATTGGCAGCCTCCTACGAGCAGTACTTC; CDR3: CASSLLAASYEQYF; V: TRBV27; D: .; size: .; J: TRBJ2-7
DNA: TGTGCCAGCAGTGAAGCGCGGCCGACAGTGTCCGAGCAGTACTTC; CDR3: CASSEARPTVSEQYF; V: TRBV6-1; D: .; size: .; J: TRBJ2-7
DNA: TGTGCCAGCAGAACAGGGCAATCCGGAAACACCATATATTTT; CDR3: CASRTGQSGNTIYF; V: TRBV27; D: .; size: .; J: TRBJ1-3
DNA: TGTGCCATCAGGGGGCAAGGGTTAAGCTCCTACGAGCAGTACTTC; CDR3: CAIRGQGLSSYEQYF; V: TRBV10-3; D: .; size: .; J: TRBJ2-7
DNA: TGTGCCTGGAGTGTTCCAGGGAAAGAGACCCAGTACTTC; CDR3: CAWSVPGKETQYF; V: TRBV30; D: .; size: .; J: TRBJ2-5
DNA: TGTGCCAGCAGCGCCACAGGGGGAGGTAATGAAAAACTGTTTTTT; CDR3: CASSATGGGNEKLFF; V: TRBV7-9; D: TRBD1; size: .; J: TRBJ1-4
DNA: TGTGCCAGCAGCCCGGGGACGGGGTACAATGAGCAGTTCTTC; CDR3: CASSPGTGYNEQFF; V: TRBV5-6; D: .; size: .; J: TRBJ2-1
DNA: TGTGCCAGCAGTGAAGGTGACAGTCCTAATGAAAAACTGTTTTTT; CDR3: CASSEGDSPNEKLFF; V: TRBV6-1; D: .; size: .; J: TRBJ1-4
DNA: TGTGCCAGCAGCTTGACTGCTCCCCCGGCTTTCTTT; CDR3: CASSLTAPPAFF; V: TRBV6-5; D: .; size: .; J: TRBJ1-1
DNA: TGTGCCAGCAGCCTGGGTCGCGGCGAAGCTTTCTTT; CDR3: CASSLGRGEAFF; V: TRBV5-6; D: .; size: .; J: TRBJ1-1
DNA: TGTGCCAGCAGTCCCGAGACTAGCGGGAACGCAGATACGCAGTATTTT; CDR3: CASSPETSGNADTQYF; V: TRBV28; D: TRBD2; size: .; J: TRBJ2-3
DNA: TGTGCCAGCAGGTCCTATTCCGGGGAGCCCCAGCATTTT; CDR3: CASRSYSGEPQHF; V: TRBV28; D: .; size: .; J: TRBJ1-5
DNA: TGTGCCAGCAGCACTGAGGGGGGCTCCTACAATGAGCAGTTCTTC; CDR3: CASSTEGGSYNEQFF; V: TRBV6-5; D: .; size: .; J: TRBJ2-1
DNA: TGCGCCAGCAGTGAGTCGACGACCACCCGACATGAGCAGTTCTTC; CDR3: CASSESTTTRHEQFF; V: TRBV10-1; D: .; size: .; J: TRBJ2-1
DNA: TGCGCCAGCAGCCGTTGGATTGACAGGGAGTCGTACGAGCAGTACTTC; CDR3: CASSRWIDRESYEQYF; V: TRBV5-1; D: TRBD1; size: .; J: TRBJ2-7
DNA: TGTGCCAGCAGTTTATCGAACACTGAAGCTTTCTTT; CDR3: CASSLSNTEAFF; V: TRBV28; D: .; size: .; J: TRBJ1-1
DNA: TGTGCCAGCAGTTTAGAACTAGACGAGCAGTACTTC; CDR3: CASSLELDEQYF; V: TRBV28; D: .; size: once; J: TRBJ2-7
DNA: TGTGCCAGCATCCCGACGGTTTTTCCGAACACTGAAGCTTTCTTT; CDR3: CASIPTVFPNTEAFF; V: TRBV6-5; D: .; size: few; J: TRBJ1-1
DNA: TGTGCCAGCTCACCGGGGACAGCCCGCGAGCAGTACTTC; CDR3: CASSPGTAREQYF; V: TRBV18; D: TRBD1; size: .; J: TRBJ2-7
DNA: TGTGCCAGCAGGGGGACAGCGATCTCTGGAAACACCATATATTTT; CDR3: CASRGTAISGNTIYF; V: TRBV9; D: TRBD1; size: .; J: TRBJ1-3
DNA: TGTGCCAGCAGCCGTGGGGGAATGAACACTGAAGCTTTCTTT; CDR3: CASSRGGMNTEAFF; V: TRBV4-2; D: .; size: .; J: TRBJ1-1
DNA: TGTGCCAGCAGCCGCTGGACGGTTTCCTACGAGCAGTACTTC; CDR3: CASSRWTVSYEQYF; V: TRBV3-1/TRBV3-2; D: .; size: .; J: TRBJ2-7
DNA: TGTGCCAGCAGCGTTCCTAGCGGGGGGTACAATGAGCAGTTCTTC; CDR3: CASSVPSGGYNEQFF; V: TRBV27; D: TRBD2; size: .; J: TRBJ2-1
DNA: TGTGCCAGCAGCTTAGACGCCTATGGGGCCAACGTCCTGACTTTC; CDR3: CASSLDAYGANVLTF; V: TRBV7-2; D: .; size: .; J: TRBJ2-6
DNA: TGTGCCAGCCGCCCCGGTTTTGATGGCTACACCTTC; CDR3: CASRPGFDGYTF; V: TRBV12-3/TRBV12-4; D: .; size: .; J: TRBJ1-2